These 5 T cell receptor beta chains came from one sample sequenced in a study of radiotherapy plus CTLA-4 blockade in lung cancer. Clones were read by immunoSEQ multiplex PCR, and TCRdb kept only the in-frame ones, dropping some. Among about 80,000 clones listed, around 88% were seen once. Sequenced here: peripheral blood, sampled from a patient treated with radiotherapy plus ipilimumab. Source of these receptors: a human donor with non-small cell lung cancer who had a partial response to radiotherapy plus ipilimumab.

This clone was found a few times. V and J are TRBV4-3 and TRBJ2-1, with 10 bases aligning to TRBD1. The CDR3 spans 14 residues. The germline gives CDR1 LGHNA, CDR2 YSLEER. V was pared by 4 bases and J by 5 bases, with 2 bases of the junction left unmatched. The CDR3 loop is CASSPGTGDNEQFF. The DNA of the CDR3 is TGCGCCAGCAGCCCAGGGACAGGGGACAATGAGCAGTTCTTC.

The chain is built from TRBV5-6 and TRBJ1-4, with 8 bases aligning to TRBD1. The J segment lost 8 bases and the V segment lost 4 bases, leaving 10 bases of the junction unmatched. This CDR3 region has 15 residues. CDR1 and CDR2 from the germline V gene are SGHDT and YYEEEE. CDR3 coding DNA: TGTGCCAGCAGCGTCCACAGGGGGGTGCGAGAAAAACTGTTTTTT. Translating gives CASSVHRGVREKLFF.

As DNA, the CDR3 is TGTGCCAGCAAGACGGACAGAACCTCTGGAAACACCATATATTTT. As protein: CASKTDRTSGNTIYF. The V gene is TRBV6-5, the J gene TRBJ1-3, with D possibly TRBD1 on 6 matching bases. The V gene's germline CDR1 is MNHEY and CDR2 SVGAGI. V was cut by 7 bases and J by 0 bases, with 13 bases left in between. CDR3 size: 15 residues.

The chain carries TRBV28 and TRBJ1-2, with 8 bases aligning to TRBD1. CDR3 length: 13 amino acids. Looked up from germline, CDR1 is MDHEN and CDR2 is SYDVKM. V shed 6 bases, J shed 7 bases, and the junction held 7 bases outside the gene matches. CDR3 bases: TGTGCCAGCAGGAGGACAGGGTCGGGTGGCTACACCTTC. This codes for CASRRTGSGGYTF.

The rearrangement links TRBV5-4 to TRBJ2-7, with 8 bases fitting TRBD1. The CDR3 runs 13 residues. The junction had 3 bases not matched to a gene; V was cut back by 1 base and J by 6 bases. CDR1 SGHNT and CDR2 YYREEE come from the germline V gene (reference sequence). Here the CDR3 DNA reads TGTGCCAGCAGCTTGTACAGGGGGACCGAGCAGTACTTC. Its translation: CASSLYRGTEQYF. The whole variable domain, filled in from reference TRBV5-4 and TRBJ2-7, reads ETGVTQSPTHLIKTRGQQVTLRCSSQSGHNTVSWYQQALGQGPQFIFQYYREEENGRGNFPPRFSGLQFPNYSSELNVNALELDDSALYLCASSLYRGTEQYFGPGTRLTVT.